The rows below give T cell receptor beta chains drawn from one sample of a study of T cell clonotyping in hematopoietic cell transplantation. Here immunoSEQ multiplex PCR was the method, and the copy in TCRdb shows in-frame clones only, minus some. The table lists over 8,500 clones, roughly nine tenths of them singletons. Sequenced here: PBMCs, sampled 180 days after allogeneic stem cell transplant. The origin of the receptors is a human patient who had an allogeneic stem cell transplant, so the T cells may come from the graft donor. The donor label of this sample is uncertain. Some clones in this sample may be carry-over from other donors' samples. Both conserved end residues are part of each CDR3. The D gene is left open where the match is weak. The listing skips clone size in some rows; elsewhere it reads once, few, many or a size class.

J gene,D gene,V gene,clone size,CDR3 DNA,CDR3 protein
TRBJ1-2,NA,TRBV6-1,NA,TGTGCCAGCAGTGAGGGGGACTCGAGAGACTATGGCTACACCTTC,CASSEGDSRDYGYTF
TRBJ1-6,TRBD1,TRBV7-8,NA,TGTGCCAGCAGCGTAATGACAGGGCTCAATTCACCCCTCCACTTT,CASSVMTGLNSPLHF
TRBJ1-2,NA,TRBV4-3,once,TGCGCCAGCAGCCAAGATAATCTTTACGGGGGATGGGGCTACACCTTC,CASSQDNLYGGWGYTF
TRBJ1-1,NA,TRBV7-2,NA,TGTGCCAGCAGCCTACGCGGAGCAGGGGAAGCTTTCTTT,CASSLRGAGEAFF
TRBJ1-6,NA,TRBV9,NA,TGTGCCAGCAGCGTGAGGACAAATGATTCACCCCTCCACTTT,CASSVRTNDSPLHF
TRBJ1-6,TRBD1,TRBV5-4,NA,TGTGCCAGCAGCCTAACCCCCTGGACAGGGGAAAGGACCCTCCACTTT,CASSLTPWTGERTLHF
TRBJ2-2,NA,TRBV13,NA,TGTGCCAGCAGCCCAATAGACAGGACCGGGGAGCTGTTTTTT,CASSPIDRTGELFF
TRBJ1-3,NA,TRBV9,NA,TGTGCCAGCAGTAGGGACACGTACTCTGGAAACACCATATATTTT,CASSRDTYSGNTIYF
TRBJ1-4,NA,TRBV29-1,NA,TGCAGCGTTGAAAAGGGGGCTAATGAAAAACTGTTTTTT,CSVEKGANEKLFF
TRBJ2-1,NA,TRBV5-4,NA,TGTGCCAGCAGCCCGGACTACGTCGGTGAGCAGTTCTTC,CASSPDYVGEQFF
TRBJ1-5,NA,TRBV14,NA,TGTGCCAGCAGCCAAGGCCCCGGGGCCCAAGGGCCCCAGCATTTT,CASSQGPGAQGPQHF
TRBJ2-7,TRBD1,TRBV5-1,NA,TGCGCCAGCAGCTTGGCCGGACAGGGGGCGCGAGAGCAGTACTTC,CASSLAGQGAREQYF
TRBJ2-5,NA,TRBV6-1,NA,TGTGCCAGCAGTGAACGACTGCACCAAGAGACCCAGTACTTC,CASSERLHQETQYF
TRBJ1-1,NA,TRBV4-3,NA,TGCGCCAGCAGAAGGAACCGGGCCTCGAACACTGAAGCTTTCTTT,CASRRNRASNTEAFF
TRBJ2-7,NA,TRBV6-5,NA,TGTGCCAGCAGTTACTCGTCAGGGTTGAACGAGCAGTACTTC,CASSYSSGLNEQYF
TRBJ1-5,NA,TRBV19,NA,TGTGCCAGTAGTATGGTTCCCCATAGGCAGCCCCAGCATTTT,CASSMVPHRQPQHF
TRBJ2-1,NA,TRBV2,NA,TGTGCCAGCAGTCGGGACGTGGTTAGTGAGCAGTTCTTC,CASSRDVVSEQFF
TRBJ1-2,NA,TRBV19,NA,TGTGCCAGTAGTATCTCAAGACAGGTCGGTGGCTACACCTTC,CASSISRQVGGYTF
TRBJ2-7,NA,TRBV4-3,NA,TGCGCCAGCGCCCCGGGACCCGGCTCCTACGAGCAGTACTTC,CASAPGPGSYEQYF
TRBJ2-7,NA,TRBV7-2,large,TGTGCCAGCAGCTTAGTCCAACAGGTCGCCGCCTACGAGCAGTACTTC,CASSLVQQVAAYEQYF
TRBJ1-2,NA,TRBV4-1,NA,TGCGCCAGCAGCCTCCAAGGGACATCGGCGGATGGCTACACCTTC,CASSLQGTSADGYTF
TRBJ2-7,NA,TRBV18,NA,TGTGCCAGCTCACCTCGTACGTCCTACGAGCAGTACTTC,CASSPRTSYEQYF
TRBJ2-3,NA,TRBV25-1,NA,TGTGCCAGCAGCGATATCACAGATACGCAGTATTTT,CASSDITDTQYF
TRBJ1-4,NA,TRBV30,NA,TGTGCCTGGAGGCGGGAGTGGGCCTCAGCAACTAATGAAAAACTGTTTTTT,CAWRREWASATNEKLFF
TRBJ1-1,NA,TRBV7-2,NA,TGTGCCAGCAGCTTAGGACCGGTTGGATACACTGAAGCTTTCTTT,CASSLGPVGYTEAFF
TRBJ1-2,NA,TRBV9,NA,TGTGCCAGCAGCGTAAGATTAAGCAGCGACTATGGCTACACCTTC,CASSVRLSSDYGYTF
TRBJ1-2,NA,TRBV28,NA,TGTGCCAGCAGCCCGGGGGGCGGGAAGGGCTACACCTTC,CASSPGGGKGYTF